This TCR beta chain stems from a study of blood T cell repertoires in COVID-19. Study-level information: Collection of acute and convalescent COVID-19 samples took place in the United States, Italy and Spain. PBMCs, B-cell-depleted T cells, or T cells were the source of the cDNA or gDNA that made up the material.

The authors' processing: Reference gene primer amplification yielded estimated nucleated cell counts. Sequencing used immunoSEQ multiplex PCR; TCRdb keeps in-frame clones, though not all of them. V, J and clone size are those of that table, while D and trimming were read from the DNA. This table holds 400,000 or so clones, around 86% found once. Looked up from germline, CDR1 is SEHNR and CDR2 is FQNEAQ (reference sequence). Germline trimming cut 1 base from V and 0 bases from J; bases unmatched to any gene: 1. The CDR3 has 15 amino acids. Input material: peripheral blood. This chain links TRBV7-9 with TRBJ1-1; 8 positions agree with TRBD1. The clonotype was recovered from a human donor in a cohort sampled during active COVID-19. This CDR3 reads CASSLDRGMNTEAFF. The CDR3 DNA reads as TGTGCCAGCAGCTTAGACAGGGGGATGAACACTGAAGCTTTCTTT.